This TCR beta chain was recorded in a study of a mutant IDH1 vaccine in newly diagnosed glioma. Turning to the study itself: Across weeks 1, 3, 5, 7, 11, 15, 19 and 23, patients received a vaccination each time, eight in all. Vaccination started 4-6 weeks after radiotherapy alone, or with temozolomide cycles. Of treated patients, approximately 60% were men and roughly 38% women, averaging about 37 years.

The time point: week 23, last vaccination. Alongside topical imiquimod, each dose of vaccine comprised 300 ug of mutant IDH1 20-mer peptide. Diagnosis in the donors showed new WHO grade 3 or 4 astrocytomas that were IDH1-mutant and ATRX-lost. TCRdb's copy holds only in-frame clones and misses some; the assay was immunoSEQ multiplex PCR. The table has about 40,000 clones, approximately 72% seen once. This CDR3 has 15 residues. In germline, CDR1 is MNHEY, CDR2 SMNVEV (reference sequence). The ends lost 6 bases at V and 2 bases at J; junction bases unmatched: 9. With respect to this clone: Antigen: not known.

V and J are TRBV27 and TRBJ1-2; 7 bases are shared with TRBD1. The sequence came from a man aged 50-60 years with glioma. The sequenced sample was PBMCs, obtained from a glioma patient whose treatment included an IDH1 peptide vaccine. The CDR3 DNA sequence: TGTGCCAGCAGGTCCACCGGGACAGCCAACTATGGCTACACCTTC. It is translated as CASRSTGTANYGYTF.